This T cell receptor beta chain was captured in a study of monozygotic twins with inflammatory bowel disease. CDR3 size: 13 residues. Germline CDR1 and CDR2: DFQATT and SNEGSKA (reference sequence). Eight cDNA synthesis reactions were run for every sample. Following a re-call of the 5' RACE reads, TCRdb has one entry per CDR3 protein and lacks DNA. This sample contains roughly 100,000 distinct CDR3 sequences. This chain joins TRBV20-1 and TRBJ2-7; TCRdb calls TRBD2, which cannot be checked without DNA. Material: blood. This TCR was sampled from a human donor with ulcerative colitis or Crohn's disease, or a healthy co-twin of an affected twin (not recorded which). CDR3 sequence reads: CSARQRAPYEQYF.